This TCR beta chain was found in a study of T-cell reconstitution after alpha-beta-depleted transplantation in children. This clonotype has only a few counts. Unique molecular identifiers were used in preparing the TCRbeta library. Each CDR3 protein gets one entry after TCRdb re-called the PCR reads with MiXCR. The sample holds more than 450,000 distinct CDR3 sequences, about a sixth seen once. The germline V gene encodes CDR1 SGDLS and CDR2 YYNGEE. This CDR3 spans 14 amino acids. Trimming took off 6 bases at V and 0 bases at J, with 11 bases between the two ends. The chain employs TRBV9 and TRBJ2-3; D possibly corresponds to TRBD1 (6 bases). The sample was PBMCs from the stem cell graft donor, taken from the stem cell graft. The sequence came from a human donor who donated a stem cell graft to a child with acute lymphoblastic leukemia. CDR3 nucleotide sequence: TGTGCCAGCAATGGGGGCCCTAGCACAGATACGCAGTATTTT. Translated: CASNGGPSTDTQYF.